The 16 T cell receptor beta chains below were found in one sample sequenced in a study of blood T cell repertoires in COVID-19 (TCRdb year 2020). The library was built by means of the immunoSEQ multiplex PCR assay. The source is immuneACCESS, and TCRdb retained only in-frame sequences with V and J called. Part of the clones is not carried over; for the studies checked, unresolved V genes explain less than half of this, and the remainder is unexplained. For this sample the table gives around 140,000 clones, of which about 88% were detected only once. Jointly, the top ten make up more than 2% of the sample. Sequences were obtained from PBMCs or T cells enriched from blood (not recorded which). Receptors were obtained from a man between 35 and 55 years old with acute COVID-19.

The J gene is TRBJ2-5, the V gene TRBV2; 9 positions match TRBD2. CDR1 and CDR2 (germline): SNHLY, FYNNEI. This CDR3 has 15 residues. V gave up 4 bases and J gave up 5 bases; unmatched junction bases: 8. DNA for the CDR3: TGTGCCAGCAGTGCAGAAGCGGGAGGTAGGGAGACCCAGTACTTC. Protein: CASSAEAGGRETQYF.

The rearrangement links TRBV6-4 to TRBJ2-3; 9 bases are shared with TRBD1. Germline V lookup: CDR1 MRHNA, CDR2 SNTAGT. V shed 1 base, J shed 3 bases, and the junction held 2 bases outside the gene matches. CDR3 length: 15 amino acids. Here the CDR3 DNA reads TGTGCCAGCAGTGACTACGGGACAGGGACAGATACGCAGTATTTT. Translating it yields CASSDYGTGTDTQYF.

This chain uses TRBV12-5 with TRBJ2-3; the match to TRBD2 covers 8 bases. The junction had 13 bases not matched to a gene; V was cut back by 0 bases and J by 2 bases. The germline gives CDR1 LGHNT, CDR2 FRNRAP. This CDR3 has 19 residues. The CDR3 sequence is CASGLVPGTRGKDTDTQYF. CDR3 in DNA: TGTGCTAGTGGTTTGGTACCCGGGACTAGGGGGAAGGACACAGATACGCAGTATTTT.

The chain carries TRBV7-9 and TRBJ1-5; possibly TRBD1 for D (6 bases). Germline V CDR1 and CDR2: SEHNR, FQNEAQ (reference sequence). The CDR3 is 13 amino acids. The V end lost 4 bases, the J end lost 5 bases, and 9 bases lay between the germline ends. Written as DNA, the CDR3 is TGTGCCAGCAGCTCACAGGGATATCAGCCCCAGCATTTT. Amino acids: CASSSQGYQPQHF.

The chain is built from TRBV5-6 and TRBJ1-2; D ambiguous. Germline V gene lookup returns CDR1 SGHDT and CDR2 YYEEEE. The CDR3 length is 14 residues. Between the trimmed V and J ends, which lost 0 bases and 5 bases, there was a span of 11 bases. The CDR3 sequence is CASSLGFVTYGYTF. Written as DNA, the CDR3 is TGTGCCAGCAGCTTGGGGTTTGTGACTTATGGCTACACCTTC.

J is TRBJ1-1 and V is TRBV6-5; TRBD1 aligns across 8 bases. The CDR3 is 14 amino acids. Per germline, CDR1 MNHEY and CDR2 SVGAGI. The V and J ends lost 0 bases and 7 bases, in that order; junction bases with no gene match: 4. This chain's CDR3 is CASSYSTGGDEAFF. The DNA for the CDR3 is TGTGCCAGCAGTTACTCTACAGGGGGTGATGAAGCTTTCTTT.

V gene TRBV11-2 combines with J gene TRBJ1-3; D gene ambiguous. CDR1 and CDR2 from the germline V gene are SGHAT and FQNNGV. The CDR3 has 12 residues. V was trimmed by 5 bases and J by 6 bases, leaving 8 bases between them. This CDR3 reads CASSGALNTIYF. In DNA, the CDR3 is TGTGCCAGCAGCGGAGCCCTAAACACCATATATTTT.

The chain combines TRBV5-4 with TRBJ1-4, with D perhaps TRBD1 (5 bases). V lost 2 bases to trimming and J lost 8 bases, with 10 bases between them. Per germline, CDR1 SGHNT and CDR2 YYREEE (reference sequence). The CDR3 extends over 13 amino acids. The CDR3 loop reads CASSLGEQEKLFF. The CDR3 nucleotides read TGTGCCAGCAGCTTAGGGGAACAGGAAAAACTGTTTTTT.

The chain links TRBV7-2 to TRBJ1-4; 7 nucleotides align to TRBD1. Germline CDR1 reads SGHTA; CDR2 reads FQGNSA. Trimming removed 4 bases from V and 4 bases from J; junction bases left unmatched: 6. The CDR3 runs to 15 residues. As DNA, the CDR3 is TGTGCCAGCAGCTCTCACAGGGGTGGTAATGAAAAACTGTTTTTT. It yields the protein CASSSHRGGNEKLFF.

This clone appeared once. The chain combines TRBV5-1 with TRBJ1-1; D unclear. V was pared by 4 bases and J by 0 bases, with 10 bases between. Per the germline V gene, CDR1 is SGHRS and CDR2 is YFSETQ. This CDR3 is built from 14 residues. The DNA of the CDR3 is TGCGCCAGCAGCCCCCTGTCTCTGAACACTGAAGCTTTCTTT. This encodes CASSPLSLNTEAFF.

The gene calls are TRBV21-1 and TRBJ1-2; TRBD1 reflects the table's D call only, with no check against the DNA. TRBV21-1 is reported as a pseudogene. CDR3 length: 15 residues. CDR3 sequence (DNA): TGTGCCAGCAGCACCTTGGACAGGGAAGACTATGGCTACACCTTC. Protein: CASSTLDREDYGYTF.

The chain recombines TRBV7-3 with TRBJ2-7; weak D call: TRBD2 (6 bases). In germline, CDR1 is SGHTA, CDR2 FQGTGA. The CDR3 runs 15 residues. V lost 6 bases and J 6 bases, leaving 21 bases between the germline ends. The CDR3, as DNA: TGTGCCAGCAGTCCGACGGGGACTGCCTCGGGCGAGCAGTACTTC. Encoded protein: CASSPTGTASGEQYF.

This clone was found a few times. This rearrangement joins TRBV23-1 to TRBJ2-7; 9 nucleotides line up with TRBD1. TRBV23-1 carries the ORF label, with uncertain function. The CDR3 spans 16 residues. The trim removed 0 bases at V and 1 base at J, leaving 4 bases unmatched. For the CDR3, the DNA is TGCGCCAGCAGTCAATCGCGGGACAGGGATTCCTACGAGCAGTACTTC. The encoded protein is CASSQSRDRDSYEQYF.

The chain recombines TRBV28 with TRBJ2-1; 14 nucleotides align to TRBD2. V trimming: 2 bases; J trimming: 8 bases; junction bases outside the gene matches: 5. Germline V gene lookup returns CDR1 MDHEN and CDR2 SYDVKM. The CDR3 contains 16 residues. The CDR3 loop reads CASSLPRTSGRHEQFF. For the CDR3, the DNA is TGTGCCAGCAGTTTACCCAGGACTAGCGGGAGGCATGAGCAGTTCTTC.

This chain links TRBV19 with TRBJ1-6; D may be TRBD1 (6 bases). CDR3 length: 13 residues. The V end lost 4 bases, the J end lost 8 bases, and 9 bases lay between the germline ends. Germline V CDR1 and CDR2: LNHDA, SQIVND (reference sequence). The CDR3 DNA reads TGTGCCAGTAGTAGGGGGCACGATTCACCCCTCCACTTT. It specifies CASSRGHDSPLHF.

The chain links TRBV28 to TRBJ1-5; 10 nucleotides agree with TRBD1. The V and J ends lost 4 bases and 2 bases, in that order; junction bases with no gene match: 5. Germline CDR1 MDHEN, CDR2 SYDVKM. This CDR3 has 16 amino acids. This CDR3 is CASSSPGTGGNQPQHF. The CDR3, as DNA: TGTGCCAGCAGTTCCCCCGGGACAGGGGGCAATCAGCCCCAGCATTTT.